A selection of T cell receptor beta chains follows, all from one sample in a study of human T cells and chemical hapten exposure. TCRdb itself ran the RACE reads through MiXCR, one entry per CDR3 protein. The table records around 31,000 distinct CDR3 sequences, 6% to 7.5% of them present only once. The specimen was whole blood. The receptors derive from a human donor in good health. Some clones in this sample may be carry-over from other donors' samples. Each CDR3 is given with its conserved first and last residue. A D gene is named only where the DNA matches it firmly. For some rows the clone size is stated as once, few or many, or as a class when expanded; others skip it.

J | D | size | V | DNA | CDR3
TRBJ2-1 | - | many | TRBV5-1 | TGCGCCAGCAGCTTATTAGACCATAACTACAATGAGCAGTTCTTC | CASSLLDHNYNEQFF
TRBJ2-5 | - | many | TRBV6-5 | TGTGCCAGCAGTCACATAAAGGGGGAATCTCAAGAGACCCAGTACTTC | CASSHIKGESQETQYF
TRBJ1-1 | TRBD1 | few | TRBV12-3/TRBV12-4 | TGTGCCAGCAGTCTGGGACAGGGCACGATCTTT | CASSLGQGTIF
TRBJ1-2 | - | many | TRBV12-3/TRBV12-4 | TGTGCCAGCAGCACCCTAGGATCCTATGGCTACACCTTC | CASSTLGSYGYTF
TRBJ2-1 | TRBD1 | - | TRBV29-1 | TGCAGCGTCTTACAGGGGGCAAGCTCCTACAATGAGCAGTTCTTC | CSVLQGASSYNEQFF
TRBJ2-2 | TRBD2 | many | TRBV6-4 | TGTGCCAGCAGTGGGACTAGTGAAACCGGGGAGCTGTTTTTT | CASSGTSETGELFF
TRBJ1-2 | - | - | TRBV28 | TGTGCCAGCAGTCCCGGCCAGGGGAGTTGCTCTAGGGGCTACACCTTC | CASSPGQGSCSRGYTF
TRBJ2-7 | - | - | TRBV5-1 | TGCGCCAGCAGCTCAGGAGGGGGAAGCTACGAGCAGTACTTC | CASSSGGGSYEQYF
TRBJ2-1 | TRBD1 | many | TRBV7-9 | TGTGCCAGCAGCTTAGAGGACAGGGGGATATGGGGGCAGTTCTTC | CASSLEDRGIWGQFF
TRBJ2-3 | TRBD2 | many | TRBV6-4 | TGTGCCAGCAGTGAACTAGCGGAGCCCACAGATACGCAGTATTTT | CASSELAEPTDTQYF
TRBJ1-4 | - | - | TRBV7-9 | TGTGCCAGCAGCTCGGCCGGGGGGACTAATGAAAAACTGTTTTTT | CASSSAGGTNEKLFF
TRBJ2-7 | - | few | TRBV6-5 | TGTGCCAGCAGTTACTCATCGGGAGACTGGTACGAGCAGTACTTC | CASSYSSGDWYEQYF
TRBJ1-1 | - | medium-sized | TRBV2 | TGTGCCAGCAGTGGGGGGCCGGGCACTGAAGCTTTCTTT | CASSGGPGTEAFF
TRBJ1-3 | - | - | TRBV12-5 | TGTGCTAGTGGACCTTCCACAGGCCACGGAAACACCATATATTTT | CASGPSTGHGNTIYF
TRBJ2-5 | - | many | TRBV30 | TGTGCCTGGAGTGCACAGCGCCAAGAGACCCAGTACTTC | CAWSAQRQETQYF
TRBJ2-3 | - | - | TRBV27 | TGTGCCAGCAGTTGGCGGGGACGTGGTATGGGTACGCAGTATTTT | CASSWRGRGMGTQYF
TRBJ1-6 | - | many | TRBV4-3 | TGCGCCAGCAGCCAACTGGAGCGGTATAATTCACCCCTCCACTTT | CASSQLERYNSPLHF
TRBJ2-4 | - | many | TRBV6-5 | TGTGCCAGCAGTTACGGGAGCATTCAGTACTTC | CASSYGSIQYF
TRBJ2-1 | - | many | TRBV27 | TGTGCCAGCAGTTTCCCGAGCAGGGTAGGCCTCAATGAGCAGTTCTTC | CASSFPSRVGLNEQFF
TRBJ1-1 | - | many | TRBV27 | TGTGCCAGCACTTCACGGGGGGGGACGAAAGCTTTCTTT | CASTSRGGTKAFF
TRBJ2-2 | - | - | TRBV6-5 | TGTGCCAGCAGTTACTCCGGGTCCAGGGGGGCCGGGGAGCTGTTTTTT | CASSYSGSRGAGELFF
TRBJ1-2 | - | - | TRBV27 | TGTGCCAGCAGTTTCCGAGCTCCTAGCTATGGCTACACCTTC | CASSFRAPSYGYTF
TRBJ2-6 | TRBD1 | few | TRBV6-6 | TGTGCCAGCAACGGACAGGCAGGAGCCAACGTCCTGACTTTC | CASNGQAGANVLTF
TRBJ2-3 | TRBD1 | few | TRBV11-2 | TGTGCCAGCAGCTTCTCCGGGACAGGGTTTTGGGCAGATACGCAGTATTTT | CASSFSGTGFWADTQYF
TRBJ2-7 | TRBD2 | few | TRBV7-9 | TGTGCCAGCGCTAAACGGGGGGACTTCTCCTACGAGCAGTACTTC | CASAKRGDFSYEQYF
TRBJ1-1 | TRBD1 | - | TRBV2 | TGTGCCAGCAGTGAAGAACCTACAGGGGGATGGACTGAAGCTTTCTTT | CASSEEPTGGWTEAFF
TRBJ2-3 | - | few | TRBV20-1 | TGCAGTGCTATGGATTATCGTTCCGGAGATACGCAGTATTTT | CSAMDYRSGDTQYF
TRBJ1-1 | - | - | TRBV3-1 | TGTGCCAGCAGCCAAGGATTGGACACAACTGAAGCTTTCTTT | CASSQGLDTTEAFF
TRBJ1-1 | - | - | TRBV7-9 | TGTGCCAGCAGCCCGAGACAGAACACTGAAGCTTTCTTT | CASSPRQNTEAFF
TRBJ2-3 | - | many | TRBV10-3 | TGTGCCATCAGTGGCTCTTCGACAGATACGCAGTATTTT | CAISGSSTDTQYF
TRBJ2-3 | TRBD2 | many | TRBV28 | TGTGCCAGCAGTTCCCCTGTAGCGGGAGATGCAGCAGATACGCAGTATTTT | CASSSPVAGDAADTQYF
TRBJ1-4 | - | - | TRBV28 | TGTGCCAGCAGTTTTAGGGCATGGAATGAAAAACTGTTTTTT | CASSFRAWNEKLFF
TRBJ1-1 | - | - | TRBV5-1 | TGCGCCAGCAGCTTACTTTACGGGGCTGAAGCTTTCTTT | CASSLLYGAEAFF
TRBJ2-3 | - | - | TRBV6-4 | TGTGCCAGCAGTGACAGGTTGGACACAGATACGCAGTATTTT | CASSDRLDTDTQYF
TRBJ1-5 | - | few | TRBV28 | TGTGCCAGCAGTTTATCGGGGGGCAACAATCAGCCCCAGCATTTT | CASSLSGGNNQPQHF
TRBJ1-2 | TRBD1 | many | TRBV9 | TGTGCCAGCAGCGTTCGTATGGGACAGCCCTGCTTC | CASSVRMGQPCF
TRBJ2-2 | TRBD1 | many | TRBV30 | TGTGCCTCCCGGGACAGGTTGAACACCGGGGAGCTGTTTTTT | CASRDRLNTGELFF
TRBJ2-1 | TRBD1 | many | TRBV6-1 | TGTGCCAGCAGTGATCCTAGACAGGGTAGGAATGAGCAGTTCTTC | CASSDPRQGRNEQFF
TRBJ2-1 | - | many | TRBV28 | TGTGCCAGCAGTTTCCCCGAGTCCAATGAGCAGTTCTTC | CASSFPESNEQFF
TRBJ2-1 | - | many | TRBV18 | TGTGCCAGCTCACCACAGGGGGTCAATGAGCAGTTCTTC | CASSPQGVNEQFF
TRBJ2-2 | - | few | TRBV4-1 | TGCGCCAGCAGCCAAGTGGATCTGGGGTTCAACACCGGGGAGCTGTTTTTT | CASSQVDLGFNTGELFF
TRBJ1-6 | - | many | TRBV3-1 | TGTGCCAGCAGCAGAGCACAGAATAATTCACCCCTCCACTTT | CASSRAQNNSPLHF
TRBJ1-5 | - | few | TRBV3-1 | TGTGCCAGCAGCTCCGGGGGGCCCCAGCATTTT | CASSSGGPQHF
TRBJ1-5 | - | - | TRBV5-1 | TGCGCCAGCAGCTTCGACGGGGATCAGCCCCAGCATTTT | CASSFDGDQPQHF
TRBJ2-3 | - | few | TRBV27 | TGTGCCAGCAGACGCCGGACTTCGGCTGGCACAGATACGCAGTATTTT | CASRRRTSAGTDTQYF
TRBJ1-2 | - | - | TRBV20-1 | TGCAGTGCTGGGACACAGGGTAGGGATTATGGCGACACCTTC | CSAGTQGRDYGDTF
TRBJ2-2 | TRBD1 | many | TRBV27 | TGTGCCAGCAGTTTAAGCGGGGTTGCGGCGACAGGGGGGTTGTTTTTT | CASSLSGVAATGGLFF
TRBJ1-1 | - | many | TRBV25-1 | TGTGCCAGCAGCCTCACTTCGCGGACTGAAGCTTTCTTT | CASSLTSRTEAFF
TRBJ2-1 | - | few | TRBV29-1 | TGCAGCGTTGATCAGGGGAGTGGATACAATGAGCAGTTCTTC | CSVDQGSGYNEQFF
TRBJ1-1 | - | - | TRBV7-7 | TGTGCTAGCAGCCGACAGGAGAACACTGAAGCTTTCTTT | CASSRQENTEAFF
TRBJ2-7 | - | few | TRBV4-1 | TGCGCCAGCAGCCAAGAAGGATGGGGCGGCGAGCAGTACTTC | CASSQEGWGGEQYF
TRBJ2-3 | TRBD2 | - | TRBV7-8 | TGTGCCAGCACCCTAGGACGACTAGCGGGAGCGGATACGCAGTATTTT | CASTLGRLAGADTQYF
TRBJ2-5 | - | - | TRBV27 | TGTGCCAGCAGTACCCGTTTCCAAGAGACCCAGTACTTC | CASSTRFQETQYF